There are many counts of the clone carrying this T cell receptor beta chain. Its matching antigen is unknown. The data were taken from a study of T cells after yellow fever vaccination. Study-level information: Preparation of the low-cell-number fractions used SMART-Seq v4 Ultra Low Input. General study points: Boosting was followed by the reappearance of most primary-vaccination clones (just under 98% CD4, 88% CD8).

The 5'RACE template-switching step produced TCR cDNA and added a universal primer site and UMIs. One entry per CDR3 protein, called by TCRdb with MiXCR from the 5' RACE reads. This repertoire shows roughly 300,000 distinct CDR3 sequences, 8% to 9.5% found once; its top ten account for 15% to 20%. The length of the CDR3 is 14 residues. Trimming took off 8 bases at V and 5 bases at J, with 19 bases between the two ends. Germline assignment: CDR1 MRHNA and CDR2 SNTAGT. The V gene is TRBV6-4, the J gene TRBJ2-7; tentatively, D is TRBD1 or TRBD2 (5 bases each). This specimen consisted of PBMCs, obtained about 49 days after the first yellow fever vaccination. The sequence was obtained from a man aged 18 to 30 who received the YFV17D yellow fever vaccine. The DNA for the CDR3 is TGTGCCAGCCCGACCAGGGAGAGAAAGGACGAGCAGTACGTC. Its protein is CASPTRERKDEQYV.